This T cell receptor beta chain originates from a study of cytomegalovirus exposure and HLA in healthy donors. Study context: Unique TCR beta sequences numbering about 100 million came from 150 million to 200 million T cells in an earlier analysis.

As to this clone: No antigen is known for it.

The study ran its PCR with 60 Vbeta and 13 Jbeta primers. Original processing notes: Later analysis identified tens of millions of unique TCR beta chains, about 11 million shared. The protocol was immunoSEQ multiplex PCR, while the TCRdb copy is restricted to in-frame clones and leaves out a portion. The V and J calls and the clone size are those of that table, but D and trimming were determined from the DNA. The sample has 140,000 to 150,000 clones, roughly 80% seen once. Study-wide points: Within the data, a cluster of highly shared sequence variants was likely a sequencing artifact.

The CDR3 contains 15 residues. Per the germline V gene, CDR1 is LNHNV and CDR2 is YYDKDF (reference sequence). V was pared by 1 base and J by 3 bases, with 13 bases between. The sequenced sample was PBMCs. The rearrangement joins TRBV15 to TRBJ2-7; D is possibly TRBD2 (6 bases). The clonotype was recovered from a middle-aged man in good health and CMV-seronegative. CDR3: CATSRGGVVDYEQYF. The CDR3 nucleotides read TGTGCCACCAGCAGAGGGGGGGTAGTTGACTACGAGCAGTACTTC. The whole variable domain, remainder taken from reference TRBV15 and TRBJ2-7, is DAMVIQNPRYQVTQFGKPVTLSCSQTLNHNVMYWYQQKSSQAPKLLFHYYDKDFNNEADTPDNFQSRRPNTSFCFLDIRSPGLGDTAMYLCATSRGGVVDYEQYFGPGTRLTVT.